A few counts support the clone carrying this T cell receptor (beta chain). What it recognizes is unknown. This sample is drawn from a study of response to subunit inactivated influenza vaccine. Study results and caveats: A suggestion made by the authors is that each seasonal influenza vaccination recruits few new T cells.

TCRdb reprocessed the RT-PCR reads via MiXCR and lists one record per CDR3 protein. The sample yields fewer than 700,000 distinct CDR3 sequences, 10% to 15% seen once. Germline V CDR1 and CDR2: ENHRY, SYGVKD. V was trimmed by 0 bases and J by 6 bases, leaving 7 bases between them. The CDR3 is 13 residues long. The specimen comprised PBMCs from blood, sampled around seven weeks after vaccination. The J gene is TRBJ2-3, the V gene TRBV10-3; D perhaps matches TRBD1 (6 bases). The sequence derives from a man aged 45 to 65 who received an inactivated influenza vaccine. Here the CDR3 DNA reads TGTGCCATCAGTGAGTCCCAGGGGGATACGCAGTATTTT. This translates into CAISESQGDTQYF.